These 30 T cell receptor beta chains share one sample of origin, sequenced in a study of T cell responses to AZD1222 COVID-19 vaccine. TCRdb's table, derived via immunoSEQ multiplex PCR, lists solely in-frame clones and lacks some. The table lists about 120,000 clones, 80% to 90% of them singletons. The source material was peripheral blood, sampled on day 0 of AZD1222 vaccination. The receptors shown here come from an adult in good health.

The sample holds a few counts of this clone. V gene TRBV18 combines with J gene TRBJ2-7, with 7 bases that match TRBD1. From germline, CDR1 is KGHSH and CDR2 LQKENI. The V gene end was trimmed by 3 bases and the J gene end by 3 bases; junction bases not matched to a gene: 5. CDR3 length equals 14 residues. DNA for the CDR3: TGTGCCAGCTCACCTGGGACAGAGAACTACGAGCAGTACTTC. Translating it yields CASSPGTENYEQYF. Drawing the rest from reference TRBV18 and TRBJ2-7, the complete variable domain is NAGVMQNPRHLVRRRGQEARLRCSPMKGHSHVYWYRQLPEEGLKFMVYLQKENIIDESGMPKERFSAEFPKEGPSILRIQQVVRGDSAAYFCASSPGTENYEQYFGPGTRLTVT.

The V call is TRBV11-2, the J call TRBJ2-3, with D possibly called TRBD1 or TRBD2 (5 bases each). Germline CDR1 is SGHAT and CDR2 is FQNNGV. V lost 4 bases and J lost 3, with 14 bases in between. This CDR3 is 15 amino acids long. The DNA of the CDR3 is TGTGCCAGCAGCTCCCGGGACGGACGAACAGATACGCAGTATTTT. Translating gives CASSSRDGRTDTQYF.

This clone was seen just once. The gene calls are TRBV6-5 and TRBJ1-2; 9 bases fit TRBD1. This CDR3 is 15 amino acids long. CDR1 MNHEY and CDR2 SVGAGI come from the germline V gene. J lost 0 bases, V lost 6 bases, and 5 bases had no gene match. DNA for the CDR3: TGTGCCAGCAGGGGACAGGGTTCCTCTAACTATGGCTACACCTTC. This encodes CASRGQGSSNYGYTF.

The CDR3 protein is CASSRGLAGAPHEQFF. The CDR3 DNA reads TGTGCCAGCAGCCGCGGGCTAGCGGGGGCCCCCCATGAGCAGTTCTTC. The chain uses TRBV7-9 and TRBJ2-1; TRBD2 matches at 10 bases. The length of the CDR3 is 16 residues. Trimming removed 5 bases from V and 8 bases from J; junction bases left unmatched: 12. Germline loops: CDR1 SEHNR, CDR2 FQNEAQ (reference sequence).

In its sample, this clone was seen a few times. The rearrangement uses TRBV28 and TRBJ1-1; D unresolved. V lost 6 bases and J 4 bases, leaving 12 bases between the germline ends. The CDR3 has 13 amino acids. Per germline, CDR1 MDHEN and CDR2 SYDVKM. CDR3 in DNA: TGTGCCAGCAGGGACGGACGTGCCACTGAAGCTTTCTTT. Translating gives CASRDGRATEAFF.

The chain carries TRBV10-3 and TRBJ1-1; D remains ambiguous. The CDR3 runs to 13 residues. Per the germline V gene, CDR1 is ENHRY and CDR2 is SYGVKD. Trimming left V 5 bases short and J 5 bases short, with 12 bases between. CDR3 in DNA: TGTGCCATCAGTCTAAACCGGTGGACTGAAGCTTTCTTT. Its translation: CAISLNRWTEAFF.

V and J are TRBV15 and TRBJ2-2; D call uncertain. Germline-derived CDR1 and CDR2 are LNHNV and YYDKDF (reference sequence). V lost 1 base and J 2 bases, leaving 2 bases between the germline ends. This CDR3 has 13 residues. CDR3 DNA: TGTGCCACCAGCAGAGGTAACACCGGGGAGCTGTTTTTT. Translation: CATSRGNTGELFF.

J is TRBJ2-7 and V is TRBV2; D call uncertain. Per the germline V gene, CDR1 is SNHLY and CDR2 is FYNNEI. The CDR3 length is 10 residues. CDR3 in amino acids: CAVGVPEQYF. The CDR3 DNA is TGTGCGGTTGGTGTCCCCGAGCAGTACTTC.

Here the CDR3 DNA reads TGTGCCAGTAAGGCGGAACCGAGCACAGATACGCAGTATTTT. This translates into CASKAEPSTDTQYF. The genes are TRBV19 and TRBJ2-3, with D unclear. Germline V gene lookup returns CDR1 LNHDA and CDR2 SQIVND (reference sequence). The CDR3 has 14 amino acids. The V end lost 7 bases, the J end lost 0 bases, and 11 bases lay between the germline ends.

The CDR3 DNA sequence: TGTGCCAGCAGTCCCCGAGGGGTAAATCAGCCCCAGCATTTT. It encodes CASSPRGVNQPQHF. This chain joins TRBV27 and TRBJ1-5, with D perhaps matching TRBD1 (5 bases). CDR1 and CDR2 (germline): MNHEY, SMNVEV (reference sequence). The germline V and J ends were trimmed by 5 bases and 4 bases, with 12 bases remaining between them. The CDR3 length is 14 residues.

The chain combines TRBV24-1 with TRBJ2-7, with 8 bases aligning to TRBD1. The CDR3 length is 14 residues. CDR1 and CDR2 from the germline V gene are KGHDR and SFDVKD. Germline trimming cut 0 bases from V and 7 bases from J; bases unmatched to any gene: 4. The CDR3 DNA reads as TGTGCCACCAGTGATTTGCAGGGGGCAGAGGAGCAGTACTTC. Its translation: CATSDLQGAEEQYF.

J is TRBJ2-3 and V is TRBV5-8, with 8 bases aligning to TRBD1. This CDR3 is built from 19 residues. V lost 4 bases and J lost 2; bases outside the gene matches: 18. The V gene's germline CDR1 is SGHTS and CDR2 YDEGEE. The CDR3 protein is CASSRGARGPDSNTDTQYF. CDR3 sequence (DNA): TGTGCCAGCAGCCGAGGGGCCAGGGGGCCCGACTCAAACACAGATACGCAGTATTTT.

The rearrangement links TRBV19 to TRBJ1-4; D ambiguous. The germline V gene has CDR1 LNHDA and CDR2 SQIVND (reference sequence). The V end lost 0 bases, the J end lost 8 bases, and 7 bases lay between the germline ends. The length of the CDR3 is 13 residues. The CDR3 is CASSIDLEEKLFF. CDR3 in DNA: TGTGCCAGTAGTATAGATCTCGAAGAAAAACTGTTTTTT.

As DNA, the CDR3 is TGTGCCAGCAGCACCGGACAGGGCGGGAATCAGCCCCAGCATTTT. This translates into CASSTGQGGNQPQHF. The J gene is TRBJ1-5, the V gene TRBV7-2; 8 nucleotides line up with TRBD1. Germline CDR1 and CDR2: SGHTA and FQGNSA. The CDR3 is 15 residues long. V dropped 5 bases and J dropped 4; count of bases not matched to a gene: 7.

The chain is built from TRBV4-1 and TRBJ2-1; D unclear. CDR3 size: 12 residues. CDR1 and CDR2 from the germline V gene are MGHRA and YSYEKL. Trimming stripped 2 bases from V and 10 bases from J, with 9 bases between. In DNA, the CDR3 is TGCGCCAGCAGCCAAAGGTCCGGAGAGCAGTTCTTC. This sequence encodes CASSQRSGEQFF.

This chain uses TRBV5-1 with TRBJ2-2; D gene unclear. V was pared by 1 base and J by 1 base, with 5 bases between. The CDR3 has 14 amino acids. Germline V gives CDR1 SGHRS, CDR2 YFSETQ. The CDR3 here is CASSLLQNTGELFF. For the CDR3, the DNA is TGCGCCAGCAGCTTGTTACAGAACACCGGGGAGCTGTTTTTT.

Only one count was recorded for this clone. This chain links TRBV3-1 (or the pseudogene TRBV3-2) with TRBJ1-5; no firm D call. The ends were cut back, 4 bases at V and 7 bases at J, with 14 bases in the middle. This CDR3 region has 14 residues. Germline loops: CDR1 LGHDT, CDR2 YNNKEL (reference sequence). Here the CDR3 reads CASSPSGSKQPQHF. The CDR3 DNA reads as TGTGCCAGCAGCCCCTCTGGATCGAAACAGCCCCAGCATTTT.

V is TRBV19 and J is TRBJ2-2; 9 nucleotides agree with TRBD2. CDR1 is LNHDA and CDR2 is SQIVND in the germline V gene (reference sequence). J was trimmed by 1 base and V by 3 bases; bases with no gene match: 9. The CDR3 extends over 18 amino acids. For the CDR3, the DNA is TGTGCCAGTAGTATGCCGGGACTAGCCGTGATGAACACCGGGGAGCTGTTTTTT. Its translation is CASSMPGLAVMNTGELFF. Drawing the rest from reference TRBV19 and TRBJ2-2, the complete variable domain is DGGITQSPKYLFRKEGQNVTLSCEQNLNHDAMYWYRQDPGQGLRLIYYSQIVNDFQKGDIAEGYSVSREKKESFPLTVTSAQKNPTAFYLCASSMPGLAVMNTGELFFGEGSRLTVL.

The table lists this clone with a count of one. In nucleotides, the CDR3 is TGTGCCAGCAGCGTTACAGGGGGCGATGGCTACACCTTC. The encoded protein is CASSVTGGDGYTF. This chain joins TRBV7-9 and TRBJ1-2; 9 nucleotides align to TRBD1. The V gene end was trimmed by 5 bases and the J gene end by 6 bases; junction bases not matched to a gene: 4. The CDR3 is 13 amino acids. Germline CDR1 and CDR2: SEHNR and FQNEAQ (reference sequence). The full variable domain, completed using reference TRBV7-9 and TRBJ1-2, is DTGVSQNPRHKITKRGQNVTFRCDPISEHNRLYWYRQTLGQGPEFLTYFQNEAQLEKSRLLSDRFSAERPKGSFSTLEIQRTEQGDSAMYLCASSVTGGDGYTFGSGTRLTVV.

The CDR3 DNA reads as TGTGCCAGTAGCATGTCCCCAGCGAACACTGAAGCTTTCTTT. Translating it yields CASSMSPANTEAFF. The chain joins TRBV19 to TRBJ1-1; D remains unclear. The CDR3 has 14 amino acids. The V gene's germline CDR1 is LNHDA and CDR2 SQIVND (reference sequence). V shed 6 bases and J shed 1 base, with 12 bases lying between them.

This clone showed up just once. The V call is TRBV5-6, the J call TRBJ1-1, with a tentative D call TRBD1 (5 bases). The CDR3 sequence is 18 residues long. Germline assignment: CDR1 SGHDT and CDR2 YYEEEE. V lost 1 base and J lost 11, with 30 bases in between. The CDR3, as DNA: TGTGCCAGCAGCTTGAGAAGTGGGGCACTCTACCAACAAAAGATGGCTTTCTTT. This translates into CASSLRSGALYQQKMAFF.

This clone was recorded only once. The same CDR3 is also encoded by other DNA sequences in this sample. The genes are TRBV6-5 and TRBJ1-5, with 7 bases that match TRBD1. V shed 5 bases and J 3 bases; nucleotides not matched to a gene: 4. The CDR3 sequence is 14 residues long. Germline values: CDR1 MNHEY, CDR2 SVGAGI. The CDR3 here is CASSTGTANQPQHF. The CDR3 DNA reads as TGTGCCAGCAGTACCGGGACAGCCAATCAGCCCCAGCATTTT.

The gene calls are TRBV7-9 and TRBJ1-1; D is unclear. CDR3 size: 16 residues. The V end lost 5 bases, the J end lost 0 bases, and 16 bases lay between the germline ends. CDR1 SEHNR and CDR2 FQNEAQ come from the germline V gene (reference sequence). The CDR3 nucleotides read TGTGCCAGCAGCCCGCGCGGTAGCTCCATGAACACTGAAGCTTTCTTT. Translating gives CASSPRGSSMNTEAFF.

This sequence joins TRBV6-4 and TRBJ1-6; 7 bases map to TRBD1. Trimming removed 7 bases from V and 6 bases from J; junction bases left unmatched: 9. CDR1 MRHNA and CDR2 SNTAGT come from the germline V gene. CDR3 length equals 15 residues. As DNA, the CDR3 is TGTGCCAGCACCGGGGGACAGAGAGTTAATTCACCCCTCCACTTT. Its translation is CASTGGQRVNSPLHF.

The CDR3 sequence is CASSPPGGRGFF. The CDR3 DNA reads TGTGCCAGCAGCCCCCCCGGGGGCAGGGGGTTCTTC. The chain combines TRBV11-3 with TRBJ2-1; tentatively, D is TRBD1 or TRBD2 (6 bases each). Trimming left V 5 bases short and J 15 bases short, with 17 bases between. The germline V gene has CDR1 SGHNT and CDR2 YENEEA. The CDR3 has 12 amino acids. The full variable domain, completed using reference TRBV11-3 and TRBJ2-1, is EAGVVQSPRYKIIEKKQPVAFWCNPISGHNTLYWYLQNLGQGPELLIRYENEEAVDDSQLPKDRFSAERLKGVDSTLKIQPAELGDSAVYLCASSPPGGRGFFGPGTRLTVL.

The chain has TRBV13 and TRBJ1-2, with 9 bases fitting TRBD1. CDR3 length: 17 amino acids. The germline V gene has CDR1 PRHDT and CDR2 FYEKMQ (reference sequence). Losses at the gene ends were 5 bases for V and 8 bases for J; bases not matched to a gene: 18. Here the CDR3 DNA reads TGTGCCAGCAGCCAAAACCGTCCCGGGACAGGGATCAGCGGCTACACCTTC. As protein: CASSQNRPGTGISGYTF.

The chain has TRBV12-3 or TRBV12-4 and TRBJ1-2; 11 bases are shared with TRBD1. V shed 2 bases and J 14 bases; nucleotides not matched to a gene: 7. The CDR3 contains 13 residues. The CDR3 DNA reads TGTGCCAGCAGTTTACTTCTGGACAGGGGGCCTACCTTC. Translating gives CASSLLLDRGPTF.

This clone was seen once. V gene TRBV12-3 or TRBV12-4 combines with J gene TRBJ2-5, with D perhaps matching TRBD1 (6 bases). The CDR3 spans 13 residues. The germline V and J ends were trimmed by 3 bases and 3 bases, with 8 bases remaining between them. Here the CDR3 DNA reads TGTGCCAGCAGTTTCCCAGGGGAAGAGACCCAGTACTTC. Translation: CASSFPGEETQYF.

V usage is TRBV18 and J usage is TRBJ1-3, with TRBD1 matching over 8 bases. V gave up 4 bases and J gave up 2 bases; unmatched junction bases: 7. Germline values: CDR1 KGHSH, CDR2 LQKENI. This CDR3 contains 16 residues. CDR3 protein: CASSLSSGGAGNTIYF. The CDR3 nucleotides are TGTGCCAGCTCACTATCCTCAGGGGGCGCTGGAAACACCATATATTTT. Drawing the rest from reference TRBV18 and TRBJ1-3, the complete variable domain is NAGVMQNPRHLVRRRGQEARLRCSPMKGHSHVYWYRQLPEEGLKFMVYLQKENIIDESGMPKERFSAEFPKEGPSILRIQQVVRGDSAAYFCASSLSSGGAGNTIYFGEGSWLTVV.

This clone showed up just a few times. The V call is TRBV28, the J call TRBJ2-2; 11 nucleotides agree with TRBD2. The CDR3 extends over 16 amino acids. With 2 bases clipped from V and 5 bases from J, the junction kept 4 bases outside the gene matches. Germline CDR1 reads MDHEN; CDR2 reads SYDVKM. The CDR3 DNA is TGTGCCAGCAGTTTACGTTCTAGCGGGGGGACCGGGGAGCTGTTTTTT. Amino acid sequence: CASSLRSSGGTGELFF.